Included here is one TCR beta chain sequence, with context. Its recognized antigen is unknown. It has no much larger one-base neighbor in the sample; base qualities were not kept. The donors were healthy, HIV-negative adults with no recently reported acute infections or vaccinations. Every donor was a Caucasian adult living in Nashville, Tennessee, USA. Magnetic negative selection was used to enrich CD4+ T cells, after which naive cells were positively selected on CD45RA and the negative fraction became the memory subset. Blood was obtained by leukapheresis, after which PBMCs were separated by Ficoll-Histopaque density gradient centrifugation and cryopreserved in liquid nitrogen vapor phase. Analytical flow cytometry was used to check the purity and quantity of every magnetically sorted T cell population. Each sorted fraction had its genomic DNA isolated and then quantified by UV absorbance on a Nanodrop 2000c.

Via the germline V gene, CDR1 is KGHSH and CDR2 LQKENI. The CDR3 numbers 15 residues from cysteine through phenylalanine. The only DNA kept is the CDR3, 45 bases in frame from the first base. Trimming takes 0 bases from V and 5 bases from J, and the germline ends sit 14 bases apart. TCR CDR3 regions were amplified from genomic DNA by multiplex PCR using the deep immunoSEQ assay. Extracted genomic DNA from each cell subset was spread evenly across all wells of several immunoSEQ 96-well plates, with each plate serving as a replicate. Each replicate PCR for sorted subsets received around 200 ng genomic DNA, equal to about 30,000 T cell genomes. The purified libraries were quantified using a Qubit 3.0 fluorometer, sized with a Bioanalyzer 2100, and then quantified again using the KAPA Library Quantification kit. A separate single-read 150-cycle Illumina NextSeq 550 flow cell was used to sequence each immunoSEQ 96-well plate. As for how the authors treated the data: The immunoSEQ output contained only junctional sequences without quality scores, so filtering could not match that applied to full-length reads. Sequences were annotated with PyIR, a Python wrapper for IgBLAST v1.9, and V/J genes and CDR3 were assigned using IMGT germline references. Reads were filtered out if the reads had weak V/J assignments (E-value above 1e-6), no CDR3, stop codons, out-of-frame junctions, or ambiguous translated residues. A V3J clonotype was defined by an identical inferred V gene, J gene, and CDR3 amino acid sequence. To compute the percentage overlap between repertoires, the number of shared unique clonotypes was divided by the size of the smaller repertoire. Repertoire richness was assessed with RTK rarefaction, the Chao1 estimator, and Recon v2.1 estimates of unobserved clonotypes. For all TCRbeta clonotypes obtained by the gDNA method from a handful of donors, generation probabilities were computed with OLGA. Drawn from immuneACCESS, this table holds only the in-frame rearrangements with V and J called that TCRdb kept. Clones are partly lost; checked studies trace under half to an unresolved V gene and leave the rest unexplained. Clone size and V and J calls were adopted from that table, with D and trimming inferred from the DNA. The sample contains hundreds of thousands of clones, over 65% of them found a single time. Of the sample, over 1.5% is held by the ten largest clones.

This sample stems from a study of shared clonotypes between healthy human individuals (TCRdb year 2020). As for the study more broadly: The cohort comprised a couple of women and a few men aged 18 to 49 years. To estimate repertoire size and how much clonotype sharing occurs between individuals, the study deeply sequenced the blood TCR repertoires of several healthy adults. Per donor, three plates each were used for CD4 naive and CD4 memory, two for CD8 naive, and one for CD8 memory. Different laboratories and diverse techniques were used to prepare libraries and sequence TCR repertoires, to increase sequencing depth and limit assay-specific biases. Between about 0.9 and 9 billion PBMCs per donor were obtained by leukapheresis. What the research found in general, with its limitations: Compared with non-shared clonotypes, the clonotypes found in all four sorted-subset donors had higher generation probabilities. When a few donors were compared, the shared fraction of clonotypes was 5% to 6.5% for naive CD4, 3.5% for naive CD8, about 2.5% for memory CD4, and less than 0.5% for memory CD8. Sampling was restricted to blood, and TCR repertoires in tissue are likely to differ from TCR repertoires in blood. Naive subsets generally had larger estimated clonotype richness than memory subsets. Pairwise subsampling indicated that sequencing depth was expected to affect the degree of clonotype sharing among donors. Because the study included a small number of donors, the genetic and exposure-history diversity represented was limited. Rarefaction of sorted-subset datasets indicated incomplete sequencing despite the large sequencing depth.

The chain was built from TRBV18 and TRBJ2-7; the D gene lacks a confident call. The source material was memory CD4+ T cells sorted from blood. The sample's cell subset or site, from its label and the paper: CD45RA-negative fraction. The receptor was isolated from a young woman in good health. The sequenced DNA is TGTGCCAGCTCACCACCCAACCAGGCTAAGAACGAGCAGTACTTC. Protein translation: CASSPPNQAKNEQYF.